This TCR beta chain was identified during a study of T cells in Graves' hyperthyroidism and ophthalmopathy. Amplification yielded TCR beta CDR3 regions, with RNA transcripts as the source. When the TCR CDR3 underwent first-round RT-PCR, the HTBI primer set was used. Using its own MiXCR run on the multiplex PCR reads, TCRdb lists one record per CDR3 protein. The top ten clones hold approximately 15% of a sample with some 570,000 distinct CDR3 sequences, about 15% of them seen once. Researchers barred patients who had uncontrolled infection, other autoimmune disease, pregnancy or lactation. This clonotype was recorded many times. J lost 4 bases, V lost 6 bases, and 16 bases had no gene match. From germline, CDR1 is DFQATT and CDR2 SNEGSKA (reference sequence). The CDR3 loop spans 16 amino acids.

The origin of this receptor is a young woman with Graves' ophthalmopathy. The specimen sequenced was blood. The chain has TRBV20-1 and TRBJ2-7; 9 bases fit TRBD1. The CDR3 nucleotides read TGCAGTGCGCGATTGACGGACAGGGGACTTAGTTACGAGCAGTACTTC. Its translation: CSARLTDRGLSYEQYF.